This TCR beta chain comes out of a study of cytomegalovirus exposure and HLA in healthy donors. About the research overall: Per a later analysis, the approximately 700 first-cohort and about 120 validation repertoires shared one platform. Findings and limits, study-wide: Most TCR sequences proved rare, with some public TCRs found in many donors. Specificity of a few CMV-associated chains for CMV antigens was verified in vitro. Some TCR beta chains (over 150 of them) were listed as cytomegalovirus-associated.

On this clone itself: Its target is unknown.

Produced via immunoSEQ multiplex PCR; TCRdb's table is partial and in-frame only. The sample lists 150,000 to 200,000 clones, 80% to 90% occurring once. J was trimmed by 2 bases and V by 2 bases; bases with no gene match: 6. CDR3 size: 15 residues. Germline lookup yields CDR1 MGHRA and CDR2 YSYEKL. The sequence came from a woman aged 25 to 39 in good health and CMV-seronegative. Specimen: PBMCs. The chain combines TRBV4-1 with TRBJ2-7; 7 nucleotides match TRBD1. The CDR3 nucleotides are TGCGCCAGCAGCCAATCGTACAGGGGACCCTACGAGCAGTACTTC. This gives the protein CASSQSYRGPYEQYF.